This TCR beta chain stems from a study of regulatory dendritic cells for organ transplantation. General study points: The most alloreactive TCR clonotypes were found in resting memory CD8+ cells.

This table comes from immunoSEQ multiplex PCR, and its TCRdb copy is limited to in-frame clones, with some not included. The data show 25,000 to 30,000 clones, 82% seen once. The CDR3 is made up of 14 amino acids. From germline, CDR1 is LGHNA and CDR2 YNFKEQ. The V end was cut by 0 bases, the J end by 9 bases, with 9 bases between. A note on this clone: Its cognate antigen is unknown.

This sequence originates from a human donor in good health. Input material: naive CD8+ T cells from blood. Indicated subset: CD45RA+ naive T cells. The J gene is TRBJ1-6, the V gene TRBV4-2; possibly TRBD1 for D (6 bases). The CDR3 reads CASSQDKGGSPLHF. The DNA for the CDR3 is TGTGCCAGCAGCCAAGATAAAGGGGGTTCACCCCTCCACTTT.